This T cell receptor (beta chain) was obtained from a study of T cell responses to AZD1222 COVID-19 vaccine. About this clone itself: Antigen specificity is unknown.

The protocol was immunoSEQ multiplex PCR, while the TCRdb copy is restricted to in-frame clones and leaves out a portion. The table has approximately 99,000 clones, approximately 91% seen once. Study results and caveats: Donors were mostly white British, more females; clonal diversity possibly underestimated.

V was trimmed by 5 bases and J by 7 bases, leaving 11 bases between them. The CDR3 spans 11 residues. From germline, CDR1 is GTSNPN and CDR2 SVGIG (reference sequence). Sequences were derived from peripheral blood, sampled 28 days after the second AZD1222 dose. The genes are TRBV30 and TRBJ1-2, with D uncertain. This TCR was recovered from an adult who received the AZD1222 COVID-19 vaccine. The CDR3 region has the DNA TGTGCCTGGGCGGGAGGACGTGGCTACACCTTC. Amino acid sequence: CAWAGGRGYTF.